This TCR beta chain was retrieved from a study of blood T cell repertoires in COVID-19. Turning to the study itself: Samples came from the United States, Italy and Spain, spanning acute and convalescent COVID-19.

Per the authors' pipeline: From reference gene primer amplification, estimates of nucleated cell counts were derived. Sequenced by immunoSEQ multiplex PCR; TCRdb stores in-frame clones only, minus some. V and J calls and clone size follow that table, whereas D and trimming were derived from the DNA. The profile shows 150,000 to 200,000 clones, around 85% of them singletons. This CDR3 spans 15 amino acids. Germline V gene data show CDR1 as LNHDA and CDR2 as SQIVND (reference sequence). The V and J ends lost 9 bases and 5 bases respectively, with 20 bases between them. V is TRBV19 and J is TRBJ1-5, with D unresolved. The sequence was obtained from a human donor with acute or convalescent COVID-19. The donor label of this sample is uncertain. Sequenced: peripheral blood. In nucleotides, the CDR3 is TGTGCCAGCAGGCCCGGGAGCGAATTTTATCAGCCCCAGCATTTT. This translates into CASRPGSEFYQPQHF.